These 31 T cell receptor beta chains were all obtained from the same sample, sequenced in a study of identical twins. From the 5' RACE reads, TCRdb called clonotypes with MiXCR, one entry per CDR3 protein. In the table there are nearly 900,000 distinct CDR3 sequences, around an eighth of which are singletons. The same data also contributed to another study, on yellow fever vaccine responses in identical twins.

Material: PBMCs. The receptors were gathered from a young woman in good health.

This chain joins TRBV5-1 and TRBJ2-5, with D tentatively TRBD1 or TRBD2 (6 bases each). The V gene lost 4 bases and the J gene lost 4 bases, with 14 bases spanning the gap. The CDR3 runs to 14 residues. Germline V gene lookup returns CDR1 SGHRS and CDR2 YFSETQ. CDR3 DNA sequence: TGCGCCAGCAGCAGGGGGGAGTTTGGAGAGACCCAGTACTTC. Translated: CASSRGEFGETQYF.

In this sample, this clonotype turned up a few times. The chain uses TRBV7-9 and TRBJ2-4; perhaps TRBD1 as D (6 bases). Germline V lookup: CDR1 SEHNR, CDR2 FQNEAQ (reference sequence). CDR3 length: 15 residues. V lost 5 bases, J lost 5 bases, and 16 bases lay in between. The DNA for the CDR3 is TGTGCCAGCAGCCAAAAGGACAGATCGGAAAACATTCAGTACTTC. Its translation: CASSQKDRSENIQYF.

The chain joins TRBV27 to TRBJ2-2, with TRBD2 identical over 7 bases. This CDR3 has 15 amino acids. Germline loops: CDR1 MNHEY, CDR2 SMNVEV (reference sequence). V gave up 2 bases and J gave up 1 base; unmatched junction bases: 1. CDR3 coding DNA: TGTGCCAGCAGTTTACTAGCGGTGAACACCGGGGAGCTGTTTTTT. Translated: CASSLLAVNTGELFF.

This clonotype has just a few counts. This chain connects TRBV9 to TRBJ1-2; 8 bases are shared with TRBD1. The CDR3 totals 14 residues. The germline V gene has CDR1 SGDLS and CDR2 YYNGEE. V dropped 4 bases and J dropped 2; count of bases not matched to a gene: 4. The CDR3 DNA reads TGTGCCAGCAGCATCAGGACAGGGAACTATGGCTACACCTTC. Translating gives CASSIRTGNYGYTF.

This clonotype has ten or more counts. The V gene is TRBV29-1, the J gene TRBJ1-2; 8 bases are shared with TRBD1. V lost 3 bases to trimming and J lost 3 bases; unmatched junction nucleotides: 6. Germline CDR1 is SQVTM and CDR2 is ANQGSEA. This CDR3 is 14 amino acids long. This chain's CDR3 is CSVDWTDRDYGYTF. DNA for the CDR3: TGCAGCGTTGACTGGACGGACAGGGACTATGGCTACACCTTC.

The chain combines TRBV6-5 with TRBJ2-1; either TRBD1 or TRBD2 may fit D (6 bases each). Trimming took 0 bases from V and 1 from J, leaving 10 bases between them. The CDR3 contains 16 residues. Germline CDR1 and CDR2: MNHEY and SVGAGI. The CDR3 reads CASSYSWGASYNEQFF. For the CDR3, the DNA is TGTGCCAGCAGTTACTCATGGGGGGCTTCCTACAATGAGCAGTTCTTC.

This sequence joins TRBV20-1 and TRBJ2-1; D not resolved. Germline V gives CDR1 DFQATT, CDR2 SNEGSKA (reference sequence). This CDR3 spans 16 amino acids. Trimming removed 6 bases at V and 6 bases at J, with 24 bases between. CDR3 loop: CSAPELGRSIGNEQFF. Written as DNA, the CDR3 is TGCAGTGCCCCTGAACTTGGGCGGAGTATAGGCAATGAGCAGTTCTTC.

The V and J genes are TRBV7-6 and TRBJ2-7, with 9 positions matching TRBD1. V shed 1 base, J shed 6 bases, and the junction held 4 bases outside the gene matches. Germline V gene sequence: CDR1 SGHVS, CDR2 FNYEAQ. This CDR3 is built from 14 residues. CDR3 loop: CASSLEQGAIEQYF. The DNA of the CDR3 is TGTGCCAGCAGCTTAGAACAGGGGGCAATCGAGCAGTACTTC.

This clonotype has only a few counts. CDR3 DNA sequence: TGTGCCAGCAGTTTGGCGGCCCAAACCTACAATGAGCAGTTCTTC. The encoded protein is CASSLAAQTYNEQFF. The chain links TRBV12-3 or TRBV12-4 to TRBJ2-1; D is undetermined. The CDR3 totals 15 residues. The V and J ends lost 3 bases and 2 bases respectively, with 11 bases between them.

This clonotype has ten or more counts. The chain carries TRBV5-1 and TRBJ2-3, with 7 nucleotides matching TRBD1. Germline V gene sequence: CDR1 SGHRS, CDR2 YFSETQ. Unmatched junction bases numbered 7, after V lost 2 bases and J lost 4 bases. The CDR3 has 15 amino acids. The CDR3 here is CASSLQTGYADTQYF. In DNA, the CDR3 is TGCGCCAGCAGCTTACAGACAGGGTACGCAGATACGCAGTATTTT. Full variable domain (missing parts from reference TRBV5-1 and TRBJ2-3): KAGVTQTPRYLIKTRGQQVTLSCSPISGHRSVSWYQQTPGQGLQFLFEYFSETQRNKGNFPGRFSGRQFSNSRSEMNVSTLELGDSALYLCASSLQTGYADTQYFGPGTRLTVL.

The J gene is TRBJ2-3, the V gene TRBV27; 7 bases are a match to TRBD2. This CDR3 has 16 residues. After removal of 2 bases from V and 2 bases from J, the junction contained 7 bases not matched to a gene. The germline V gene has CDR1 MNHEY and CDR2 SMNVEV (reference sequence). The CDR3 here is CASSLLRGTLTDTQYF. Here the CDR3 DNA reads TGTGCCAGCAGTTTACTGCGGGGGACCCTCACAGATACGCAGTATTTT.

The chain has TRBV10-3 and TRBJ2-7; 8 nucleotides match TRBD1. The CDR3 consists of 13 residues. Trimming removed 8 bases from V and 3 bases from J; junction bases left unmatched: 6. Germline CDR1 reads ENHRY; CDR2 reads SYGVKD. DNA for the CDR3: TGTGCCATCGCTATGGACAGGGACTACGAGCAGTACTTC. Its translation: CAIAMDRDYEQYF.

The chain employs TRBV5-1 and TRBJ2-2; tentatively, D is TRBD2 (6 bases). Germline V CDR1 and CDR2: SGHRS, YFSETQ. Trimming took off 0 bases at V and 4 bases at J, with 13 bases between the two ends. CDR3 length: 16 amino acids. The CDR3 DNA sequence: TGCGCCAGCAGCTTGGATGTAGCGGATATCACCGGGGAGCTGTTTTTT. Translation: CASSLDVADITGELFF.

CDR3 DNA: TGTGCCAGCGGATGCGACAGGGATAATCCCTACGAGCAGTACGTC. Its translation is CASGCDRDNPYEQYV. The rearrangement uses TRBV21-1 and TRBJ2-7; the table's D gene call, TRBD1, was not cross checked with the DNA. TRBV21-1 is deemed a pseudogene. This CDR3 comprises 15 residues.

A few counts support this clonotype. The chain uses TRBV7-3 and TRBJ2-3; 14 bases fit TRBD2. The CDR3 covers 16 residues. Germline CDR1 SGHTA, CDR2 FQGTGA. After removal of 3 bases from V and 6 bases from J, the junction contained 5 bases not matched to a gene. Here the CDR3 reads CASSLTTSGRADTQYF. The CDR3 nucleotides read TGTGCCAGCAGCTTGACGACTAGCGGGAGGGCGGATACGCAGTATTTT.

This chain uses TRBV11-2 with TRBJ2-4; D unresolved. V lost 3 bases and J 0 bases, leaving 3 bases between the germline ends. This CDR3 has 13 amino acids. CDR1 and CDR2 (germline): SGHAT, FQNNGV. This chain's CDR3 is CASSFIAKNIQYF. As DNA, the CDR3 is TGTGCCAGCAGCTTTATAGCCAAAAACATTCAGTACTTC.

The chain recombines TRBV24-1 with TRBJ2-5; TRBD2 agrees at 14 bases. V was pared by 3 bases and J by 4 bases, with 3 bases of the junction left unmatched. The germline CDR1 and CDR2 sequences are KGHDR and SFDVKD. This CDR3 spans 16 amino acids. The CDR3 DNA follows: TGTGCCACCAGTGATCCAGGACTAGCGGGGGGAGAGACCCAGTACTTC. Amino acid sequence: CATSDPGLAGGETQYF.

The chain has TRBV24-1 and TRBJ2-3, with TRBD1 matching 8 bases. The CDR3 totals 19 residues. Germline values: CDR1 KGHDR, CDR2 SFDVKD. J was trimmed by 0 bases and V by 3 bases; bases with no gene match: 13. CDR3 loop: CATSDGGTGRRRSTDTQYF. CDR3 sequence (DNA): TGTGCCACCAGTGATGGAGGGACAGGAAGGCGGCGTAGCACAGATACGCAGTATTTT.

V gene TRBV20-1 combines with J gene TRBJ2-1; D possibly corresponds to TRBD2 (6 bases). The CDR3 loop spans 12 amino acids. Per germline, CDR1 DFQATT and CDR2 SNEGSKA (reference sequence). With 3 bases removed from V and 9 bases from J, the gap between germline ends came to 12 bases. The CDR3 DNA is TGCAGTGCTAGGGGACTTATTGGTGAGCAGTTCTTC. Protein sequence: CSARGLIGEQFF.

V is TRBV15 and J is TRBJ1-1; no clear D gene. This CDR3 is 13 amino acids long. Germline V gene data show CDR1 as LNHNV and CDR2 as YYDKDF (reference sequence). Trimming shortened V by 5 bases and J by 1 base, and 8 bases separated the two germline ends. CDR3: CATSPPGNTEAFF. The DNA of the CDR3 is TGTGCCACCAGCCCACCCGGGAACACTGAAGCTTTCTTT.

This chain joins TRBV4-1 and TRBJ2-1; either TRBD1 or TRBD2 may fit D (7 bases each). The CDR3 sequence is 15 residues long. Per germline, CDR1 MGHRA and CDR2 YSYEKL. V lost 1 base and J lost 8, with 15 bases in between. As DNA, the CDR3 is TGCGCCAGCAGCCAAGTAGGGGGAGGGGGCTATGAGCAGTTCTTC. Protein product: CASSQVGGGGYEQFF.

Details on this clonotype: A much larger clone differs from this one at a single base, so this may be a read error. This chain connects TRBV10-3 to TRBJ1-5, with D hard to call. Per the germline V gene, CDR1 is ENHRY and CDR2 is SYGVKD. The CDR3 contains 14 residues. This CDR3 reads CAISEGLSNQHQHF. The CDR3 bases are TGTGCCATCAGTGAAGGACTTAGCAATCAGCACCAGCATTTT.

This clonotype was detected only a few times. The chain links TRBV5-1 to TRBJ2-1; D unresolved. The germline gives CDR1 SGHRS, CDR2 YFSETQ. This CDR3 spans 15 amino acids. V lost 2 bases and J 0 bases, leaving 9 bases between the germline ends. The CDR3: CASSLVALSYNEQFF. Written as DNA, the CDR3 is TGCGCCAGCAGCTTAGTGGCACTCTCCTACAATGAGCAGTTCTTC. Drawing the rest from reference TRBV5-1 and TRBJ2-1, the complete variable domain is KAGVTQTPRYLIKTRGQQVTLSCSPISGHRSVSWYQQTPGQGLQFLFEYFSETQRNKGNFPGRFSGRQFSNSRSEMNVSTLELGDSALYLCASSLVALSYNEQFFGPGTRLTVL.

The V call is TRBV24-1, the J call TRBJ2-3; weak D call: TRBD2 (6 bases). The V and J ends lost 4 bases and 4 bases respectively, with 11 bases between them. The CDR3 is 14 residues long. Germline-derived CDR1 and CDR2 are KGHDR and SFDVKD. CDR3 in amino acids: CATSETSFSDTQYF. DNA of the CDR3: TGTGCCACCAGTGAGACTAGTTTTTCAGATACGCAGTATTTT.

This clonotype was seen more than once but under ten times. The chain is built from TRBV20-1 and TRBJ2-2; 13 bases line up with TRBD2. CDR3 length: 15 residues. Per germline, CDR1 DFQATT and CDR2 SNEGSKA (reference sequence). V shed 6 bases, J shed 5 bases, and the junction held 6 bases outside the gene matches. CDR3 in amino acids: CSATSGGAWTGELFF. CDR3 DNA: TGCAGTGCAACTAGCGGGGGGGCTTGGACCGGGGAGCTGTTTTTT.

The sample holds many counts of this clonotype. This CDR3 reads CASSPRTGDTGELFF. In DNA, the CDR3 is TGCGCCAGCAGCCCCCGGACAGGGGACACCGGGGAGCTGTTTTTT. The V gene is TRBV5-1, the J gene TRBJ2-2; 9 positions match TRBD1. The V gene's germline CDR1 is SGHRS and CDR2 YFSETQ. This CDR3 is 15 amino acids long. V lost 4 bases to trimming and J lost 3 bases; unmatched junction nucleotides: 4.

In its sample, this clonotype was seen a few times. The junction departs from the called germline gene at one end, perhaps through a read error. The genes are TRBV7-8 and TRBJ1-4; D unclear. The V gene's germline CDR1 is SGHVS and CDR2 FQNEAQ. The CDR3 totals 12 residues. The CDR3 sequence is CASSPWGGSLYF. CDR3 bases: TGTGCCAGCAGCCCTTGGGGAGGGAGTCTTTATTTT.

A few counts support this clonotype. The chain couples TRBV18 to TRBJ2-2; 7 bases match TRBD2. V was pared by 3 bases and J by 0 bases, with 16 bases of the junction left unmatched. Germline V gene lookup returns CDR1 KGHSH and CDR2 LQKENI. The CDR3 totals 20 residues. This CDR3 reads CASSPIHTQLAETNTGELFF. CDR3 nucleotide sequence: TGTGCCAGCTCACCCATCCATACCCAGCTAGCGGAGACGAACACCGGGGAGCTGTTTTTT. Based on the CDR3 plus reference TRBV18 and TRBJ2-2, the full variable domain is NAGVMQNPRHLVRRRGQEARLRCSPMKGHSHVYWYRQLPEEGLKFMVYLQKENIIDESGMPKERFSAEFPKEGPSILRIQQVVRGDSAAYFCASSPIHTQLAETNTGELFFGEGSRLTVL.

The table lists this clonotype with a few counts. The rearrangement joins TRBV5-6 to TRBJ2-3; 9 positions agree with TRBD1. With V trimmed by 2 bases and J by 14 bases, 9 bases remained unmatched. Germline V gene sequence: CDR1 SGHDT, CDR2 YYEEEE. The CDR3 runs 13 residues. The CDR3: CASSLNPGTGWYF. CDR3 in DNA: TGTGCCAGCAGCTTAAACCCGGGGACAGGGTGGTATTTT.

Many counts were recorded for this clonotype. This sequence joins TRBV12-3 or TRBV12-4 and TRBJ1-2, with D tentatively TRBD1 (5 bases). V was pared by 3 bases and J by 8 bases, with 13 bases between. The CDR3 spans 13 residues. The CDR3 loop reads CASSLAGLGGYTF. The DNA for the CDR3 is TGTGCCAGCAGTTTGGCAGGGTTGGGAGGCTACACCTTC.

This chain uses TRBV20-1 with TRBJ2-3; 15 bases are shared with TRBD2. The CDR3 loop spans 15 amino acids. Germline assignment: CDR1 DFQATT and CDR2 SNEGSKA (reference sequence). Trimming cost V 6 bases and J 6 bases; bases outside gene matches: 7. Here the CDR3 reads CSAGTSGRSSDTQYF. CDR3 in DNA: TGCAGTGCGGGGACTAGCGGGAGGTCGAGCGATACGCAGTATTTT.